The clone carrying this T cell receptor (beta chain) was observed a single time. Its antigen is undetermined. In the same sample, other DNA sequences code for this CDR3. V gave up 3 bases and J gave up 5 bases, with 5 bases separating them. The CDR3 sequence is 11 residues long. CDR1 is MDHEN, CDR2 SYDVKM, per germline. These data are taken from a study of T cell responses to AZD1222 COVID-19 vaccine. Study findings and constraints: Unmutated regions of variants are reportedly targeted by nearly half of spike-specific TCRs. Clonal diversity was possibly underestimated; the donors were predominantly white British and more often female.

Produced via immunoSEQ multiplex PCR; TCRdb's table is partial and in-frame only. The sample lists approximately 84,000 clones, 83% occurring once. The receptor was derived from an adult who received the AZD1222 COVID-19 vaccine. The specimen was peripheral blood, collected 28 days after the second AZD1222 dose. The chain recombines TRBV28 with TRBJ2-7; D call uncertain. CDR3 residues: CASSLVNEQYF. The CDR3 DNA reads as TGTGCCAGCAGTTTGGTGAACGAGCAGTACTTC.